These 17 T cell receptor beta chains were all obtained from the same sample, sequenced in a study of T cells expressing NK-cell markers. TCRdb reprocessed the 5' RACE reads, keeping one entry per CDR3 protein, no DNA. The data show under 500,000 distinct CDR3 sequences, and the top ten clones hold 7.3%. The sequencing sample was made of blood T cells: a sorted CD56 or NKG2C T cell subset, CD4+ or CD8+ T cells, or bulk PBMC T cells (not recorded which). These receptors were taken from a woman aged 18 to 75 in good health.

The chain links TRBV10-3 to TRBJ1-2; TCRdb selects TRBD1, and the lack of DNA leaves this call unchecked. The CDR3 covers 15 residues. Germline loops: CDR1 ENHRY, CDR2 SYGVKD. This CDR3 reads CAISAPDSLNYGYTF.

The gene calls are TRBV2 and TRBJ2-5. Looked up from germline, CDR1 is SNHLY and CDR2 is FYNNEI. This CDR3 is 13 amino acids long. CDR3 sequence: CASRDPREETQYF. The full variable domain, its missing parts supplied by reference TRBV2 and TRBJ2-5, is EPEVTQTPSHQVTQMGQEVILRCVPISNHLYFYWYRQILGQKVEFLVSFYNNEISEKSEIFDDQFSVERPDGSNFTLKIRSTKLEDSAMYFCASRDPREETQYFGPGTRLLVL.

The chain has TRBV3-1 and TRBJ2-3; TCRdb calls TRBD2, which cannot be checked without DNA. The CDR3 loop spans 20 amino acids. CDR1 is LGHDT, CDR2 YNNKEL, per germline (reference sequence). The CDR3 loop is CASSQEIASGEPSSTDTQYF.

The chain couples TRBV14 to TRBJ2-5; TCRdb's D call of TRBD1 is untestable without DNA. The CDR3 totals 13 residues. From germline, CDR1 is SGHDN and CDR2 FVKESK. CDR3 amino acids: CASSQAGSETQYF.

V gene TRBV20-1 combines with J gene TRBJ2-3; TCRdb's assignment of TRBD2 cannot be checked, as there is no DNA. This CDR3 is 14 amino acids long. CDR1 DFQATT and CDR2 SNEGSKA come from the germline V gene (reference sequence). The CDR3 is CSARRLADIDTQYF.

V is TRBV4-3 and J is TRBJ1-1. From germline, CDR1 is LGHNA and CDR2 YSLEER. This CDR3 is 15 amino acids long. The CDR3 region is CASSQDRGEGTEAFF.

The V call is TRBV7-2, the J call TRBJ2-1; TCRdb names TRBD1, which stays unverified in the absence of DNA. The CDR3 is 14 amino acids. CDR1 and CDR2 from the germline V gene are SGHTA and FQGNSA. CDR3 region: CASSRGQVYNEQFF. Supplemented by reference TRBV7-2 and TRBJ2-1, the full variable domain reads GAGVSQSPSNKVTEKGKDVELRCDPISGHTALYWYRQSLGQGLEFLIYFQGNSAPDKSGLPSDRFSAERTGGSVSTLTIQRTQQEDSAVYLCASSRGQVYNEQFFGPGTRLTVL.

CDR3 sequence reads: CASSVDGQSIFDEQFF. V is TRBV9 and J is TRBJ2-1; TCRdb reports TRBD1, a call that lacks DNA to check it against. CDR3 length equals 16 residues. CDR1 and CDR2 from the germline V gene are SGDLS and YYNGEE.

J is TRBJ1-1 and V is TRBV12-3 or TRBV12-4; the TCRdb call, TRBD1, lacks DNA for checking. The CDR3 is 13 amino acids. This CDR3 reads CASGYTGLGEAFF.

The rearrangement joins TRBV5-1 to TRBJ1-1. CDR3 length: 14 residues. Germline V gene lookup returns CDR1 SGHRS and CDR2 YFSETQ. The CDR3: CASSSTATDTEAFF.

The CDR3 is CASSLTGFGYTF. The chain joins TRBV7-9 to TRBJ1-2; there is no DNA to check the TCRdb D call of TRBD1. The CDR3 is made up of 12 amino acids. Looked up from germline, CDR1 is SEHNR and CDR2 is FQNEAQ (reference sequence).

J is TRBJ1-5 and V is TRBV12-3 or TRBV12-4. This CDR3 contains 15 residues. The CDR3 loop reads CASSPLDPSNQPQHF.

V gene TRBV6-2 or TRBV6-3 combines with J gene TRBJ2-3; TCRdb's D gene call, TRBD1, goes unchecked for lack of DNA. Germline CDR1 MNHEY, CDR2 SVGEGT. The CDR3 consists of 16 residues. CDR3 in amino acids: CASSSAGQGKEDTQYF.

The chain joins TRBV7-2 to TRBJ2-1; TCRdb calls TRBD1, which cannot be checked without DNA. The germline gives CDR1 SGHTA, CDR2 FQGNSA. The CDR3 totals 14 residues. The CDR3: CASIRQGALYEQFF.

The V gene is TRBV20-1, the J gene TRBJ1-4; TCRdb gives TRBD1 as the D gene, but with no DNA this cannot be confirmed. CDR1 DFQATT and CDR2 SNEGSKA come from the germline V gene (reference sequence). The CDR3 spans 15 residues. This CDR3 is CSARDSPGDPEKLFF.

The genes are TRBV20-1 and TRBJ2-1. Germline values: CDR1 DFQATT, CDR2 SNEGSKA (reference sequence). The CDR3 has 15 amino acids. CDR3 residues: CSARDGFRLDNEQFF.

V gene TRBV12-3 or TRBV12-4 combines with J gene TRBJ2-6; the TCRdb D gene call, TRBD1, has no DNA to confirm it. The CDR3 runs to 15 residues. The CDR3 spells CASSFRQSGANVLTF.